This passage covers 26 T cell receptor beta chains from one sample sequenced in a study of beta chain features in type 1 diabetes. Study-wide points: TCRB CDR3s from Type 1 diabetes patients were moderately but significantly shorter in all four CD4+ subsets.

Expressed TCRB transcripts were sequenced, since all the RNA that had been isolated was reverse transcribed. Here immunoSEQ multiplex PCR was the method, and the copy in TCRdb shows in-frame clones only, minus some. The sample lists about 650,000 clones, roughly 12% occurring once. Their antigens are not known. The specimen sequenced was naive CD4+ T cells from blood. Receptors were obtained from a man aged 25-40 years with type 1 diabetes.

This clone occurred a few times. J is TRBJ1-5 and V is TRBV4-3; D is unresolved. This CDR3 is built from 15 residues. CDR1 LGHNA and CDR2 YSLEER come from the germline V gene. Trimming cost V 0 bases and J 3 bases, with 9 bases left between them. CDR3 bases: TGCGCCAGCAGCCAAGATATTGGGGACAATCAGCCCCAGCATTTT. Residues: CASSQDIGDNQPQHF.

The sample holds a few counts of this clone. CDR3 sequence: CASSPPVNYGYTF. CDR3 nucleotides: TGTGCCAGCAGCCCCCCGGTAAACTATGGCTACACCTTC. The chain combines TRBV7-9 with TRBJ1-2; D is undetermined. Germline-derived CDR1 and CDR2 are SEHNR and FQNEAQ (reference sequence). The CDR3 spans 13 residues. Trimming removed 5 bases from V and 2 bases from J, with 9 bases in between.

This clone turned up a few times. This chain links TRBV7-9 with TRBJ1-6; TRBD1 matches 8 bases. The CDR3 runs to 12 residues. After removal of 5 bases from V and 13 bases from J, the junction contained 4 bases not matched to a gene. Germline loops: CDR1 SEHNR, CDR2 FQNEAQ (reference sequence). The CDR3 sequence: CASSPGGTPLHF. The CDR3 bases are TGTGCCAGCAGCCCAGGGGGCACCCCCCTCCACTTT.

The V gene is TRBV28, the J gene TRBJ2-3; D may be TRBD2 (6 bases). Trimming stripped 5 bases from V and 6 bases from J, with 18 bases between. The CDR3 is 15 amino acids. From germline, CDR1 is MDHEN and CDR2 SYDVKM. The CDR3 protein is CASSPPGVNTDTQYF. CDR3 sequence (DNA): TGTGCCAGCAGTCCCCCGGGGGTGAATACGGATACGCAGTATTTT.

The chain couples TRBV19 to TRBJ1-5; tentatively, D is TRBD1 (5 bases). Germline loops: CDR1 LNHDA, CDR2 SQIVND (reference sequence). This CDR3 contains 16 residues. V lost 7 bases to trimming and J lost 7 bases, with 23 bases between them. CDR3 sequence reads: CASTPIDGRGTQPQHF. CDR3 sequence (DNA): TGTGCCAGTACCCCAATCGATGGCCGGGGGACCCAGCCCCAGCATTTT.

This clone was recorded a few times. The chain carries TRBV7-2 and TRBJ1-2; 11 bases agree with TRBD1. J gave up 4 bases and V 5 bases, and 6 bases lay outside the gene matches. This CDR3 has 15 residues. CDR1 and CDR2 from the germline V gene are SGHTA and FQGNSA. The CDR3 protein is CASSPPGQGVYGYTF. In nucleotides, the CDR3 is TGTGCCAGCAGCCCACCGGGACAGGGGGTCTATGGCTACACCTTC.

This clone was seen only a few times. The chain links TRBV28 to TRBJ2-7; D remains ambiguous. The V gene lost 5 bases and the J gene lost 3 bases, with 14 bases spanning the gap. Germline lookup yields CDR1 MDHEN and CDR2 SYDVKM. The CDR3 consists of 14 residues. The CDR3 nucleotides are TGTGCCAGCAGTACGAACAGATTCCACTACGAGCAGTACTTC. This encodes CASSTNRFHYEQYF.

There are a few counts of this clone. This chain links TRBV29-1 with TRBJ1-2; 12 nucleotides line up with TRBD1. The CDR3 is 17 residues long. Looked up from germline, CDR1 is SQVTM and CDR2 is ANQGSEA. After removal of 5 bases from V and 0 bases from J, the junction contained 10 bases not matched to a gene. CDR3 sequence reads: CSVHPRDRGPANYGYTF. In DNA form, the CDR3 reads TGCAGCGTTCACCCCCGGGACAGGGGGCCCGCTAACTATGGCTACACCTTC.

A few counts support this clone. V and J are TRBV28 and TRBJ2-1, with no clear D. Between the trimmed V and J ends, which lost 3 bases and 9 bases, there was a span of 9 bases. The CDR3 extends over 12 amino acids. Germline V gene lookup returns CDR1 MDHEN and CDR2 SYDVKM. The CDR3 DNA reads TGTGCCAGCAGTTTGTGGAAGGTTGAGCAGTTCTTC. As protein: CASSLWKVEQFF.

The chain recombines TRBV4-1 with TRBJ2-7; D is uncertain. V was trimmed by 1 base and J by 2 bases, leaving 12 bases between them. CDR1 MGHRA and CDR2 YSYEKL come from the germline V gene. The CDR3 is made up of 15 amino acids. CDR3 nucleotides: TGCGCCAGCAGCCAAGCCATGGCAAATACCTACGAGCAGTACTTC. Amino acids: CASSQAMANTYEQYF.

Concerning this clone itself: Other DNA sequences within the sample encode an identical CDR3. The chain uses TRBV4-3 and TRBJ2-5, with TRBD1 matching over 7 bases. The V and J ends lost 1 base and 2 bases, in that order; junction bases with no gene match: 4. CDR1 LGHNA and CDR2 YSLEER come from the germline V gene. This CDR3 is built from 15 residues. The CDR3 region is CASSQGQGGQETQYF. In DNA, the CDR3 is TGCGCCAGCAGCCAAGGACAGGGCGGGCAAGAGACCCAGTACTTC.

The chain combines TRBV2 with TRBJ1-6, with 10 bases aligning to TRBD1. Germline V gene sequence: CDR1 SNHLY, CDR2 FYNNEI. This CDR3 contains 15 residues. The V and J ends lost 2 bases and 8 bases, in that order; junction bases with no gene match: 3. CDR3 nucleotide sequence: TGTGCCAGCAGTGAAAGACAGGGGGCGGATTCACCCCTCCACTTT. Its protein product is CASSERQGADSPLHF.

The gene calls are TRBV18 and TRBJ2-1, with 9 nucleotides matching TRBD1. CDR3 length equals 15 residues. V was pared by 4 bases and J by 5 bases, with 6 bases of the junction left unmatched. Germline values: CDR1 KGHSH, CDR2 LQKENI. This CDR3 reads CASSLSGTGNNEQFF. Written as DNA, the CDR3 is TGTGCCAGCTCACTATCCGGGACAGGGAACAATGAGCAGTTCTTC.

The gene calls are TRBV9 and TRBJ1-5; D unresolved. Germline CDR1 reads SGDLS; CDR2 reads YYNGEE. CDR3 size: 15 residues. Deletions cut 4 bases from V and 1 base from J, with 12 bases between. CDR3 amino acids: CASSTSTTSNQPQHF. The CDR3 DNA reads as TGTGCCAGCAGCACAAGTACCACAAGCAATCAGCCCCAGCATTTT.

The chain carries TRBV7-2 and TRBJ1-4; 8 bases are a match to TRBD1. V gave up 4 bases and J gave up 5 bases; unmatched junction bases: 3. The CDR3 consists of 14 residues. Per germline, CDR1 SGHTA and CDR2 FQGNSA. The CDR3 bases are TGTGCCAGCAGCTCCCGACAGGGGAATGAAAAACTGTTTTTT. Translation: CASSSRQGNEKLFF.

In this sample, this clone turned up a few times. The V and J genes are TRBV7-6 and TRBJ2-1; 9 bases align to TRBD1. J lost 10 bases, V lost 5 bases, and 6 bases had no gene match. This CDR3 has 13 residues. From germline, CDR1 is SGHVS and CDR2 FNYEAQ. The CDR3 DNA reads as TGTGCCAGCAGCCGGACAGGGGACGGGGAGCAGTTCTTC. Amino acid sequence: CASSRTGDGEQFF.

The gene calls are TRBV29-1 and TRBJ1-2; D call uncertain. The CDR3 consists of 14 residues. Trimming removed 1 base from V and 1 base from J, with 10 bases in between. CDR1 is SQVTM, CDR2 ANQGSEA, per germline. The CDR3 DNA reads as TGCAGCGTTGAAGCCCAGACTCTTAACTATGGCTACACCTTC. This codes for CSVEAQTLNYGYTF.

This clone was picked up a small number of times. The V call is TRBV29-1, the J call TRBJ1-1; 7 bases align to TRBD1. The CDR3 runs 13 residues. The germline CDR1 and CDR2 sequences are SQVTM and ANQGSEA. Trimming removed 5 bases from V and 1 base from J; junction bases left unmatched: 4. The CDR3 sequence: CSVTGEPNTEAFF. The CDR3 DNA sequence: TGCAGCGTTACAGGGGAACCGAACACTGAAGCTTTCTTT.

The V and J genes are TRBV28 and TRBJ2-1; no definite D call. Germline V CDR1 and CDR2: MDHEN, SYDVKM. The V and J ends lost 2 bases and 7 bases respectively, with 6 bases between them. This CDR3 has 12 amino acids. The CDR3 nucleotides read TGTGCCAGCAGTTTACGTTGGAATGAGCAGTTCTTC. It translates to CASSLRWNEQFF.

This chain links TRBV9 with TRBJ2-2; D perhaps matches TRBD2 (5 bases). This CDR3 spans 14 amino acids. Trimming left V 4 bases short and J 1 base short, with 8 bases between. Per the germline V gene, CDR1 is SGDLS and CDR2 is YYNGEE. The CDR3 nucleotides read TGTGCCAGCAGCAACAGCGGGAACACCGGGGAGCTGTTTTTT. Translating gives CASSNSGNTGELFF.

In DNA form, the CDR3 reads TGTGCCAGCAGCTTAGAGGAGGCCCTCTCTGGGGCCAACGTCCTGACTTTC. Protein: CASSLEEALSGANVLTF. V and J are TRBV7-9 and TRBJ2-6; D may be TRBD2 (5 bases). The CDR3 is made up of 17 amino acids. The V end was cut by 1 base, the J end by 0 bases, with 10 bases between. Germline V gene lookup returns CDR1 SEHNR and CDR2 FQNEAQ (reference sequence).

This chain connects TRBV29-1 to TRBJ1-2, with D unclear. V was trimmed by 4 bases and J by 5 bases, leaving 17 bases between them. From germline, CDR1 is SQVTM and CDR2 ANQGSEA. The CDR3 is 14 residues long. CDR3 region: CSVGRAAGGYGYTF. CDR3 nucleotides: TGCAGCGTTGGCCGGGCAGCCGGTGGGTATGGCTACACCTTC. Complete variable domain (other parts from reference TRBV29-1 and TRBJ1-2): SAVISQKPSRDICQRGTSLTIQCQVDSQVTMMFWYRQQPGQSLTLIATANQGSEATYESGFVIDKFPISRPNLTFSTLTVSNMSPEDSSIYLCSVGRAAGGYGYTFGSGTRLTVV.

This clone was recorded only once. The CDR3 sequence: CASSLEAGPYNEQFF. CDR3 nucleotides: TGTGCCAGCAGCTTGGAAGCGGGGCCTTACAATGAGCAGTTCTTC. The J gene is TRBJ2-1, the V gene TRBV7-2; TRBD2 matches at 7 bases. Germline CDR1 reads SGHTA; CDR2 reads FQGNSA. Trimming at V came to 3 bases and at J to 4 bases, leaving 6 bases not matched to a gene. The CDR3 totals 15 residues.

In this sample, this clone turned up a few times. V and J are TRBV27 and TRBJ1-2, with D perhaps TRBD1 (5 bases). This CDR3 spans 15 amino acids. Germline V lookup: CDR1 MNHEY, CDR2 SMNVEV (reference sequence). V was clipped by 5 bases and J by 1 base, with 14 bases between them. CDR3 region: CASSQLAQVNYGYTF. The CDR3 region has the DNA TGTGCCAGCAGTCAATTAGCACAGGTTAACTATGGCTACACCTTC.

This sequence joins TRBV16 and TRBJ1-3; D call uncertain. Germline CDR1 is KGHSY and CDR2 is FQNENV. The CDR3 spans 12 residues. V lost 4 bases to trimming and J lost 4 bases, with 5 bases between them. CDR3 coding DNA: TGTGCCAGCAGCCCGTCCGGAAACACCATATATTTT. Translating it yields CASSPSGNTIYF.

The sample holds a few counts of this clone. In DNA, the CDR3 is TGTGCCAGCAGCTTAGTAAACTCTGGCTCCTACAATGAGCAGTTCTTC. It is translated as CASSLVNSGSYNEQFF. The chain employs TRBV7-2 and TRBJ2-1; D is undetermined. V lost 1 base to trimming and J lost 0 bases, with 10 bases between them. The CDR3 has 16 amino acids. Germline V gene data show CDR1 as SGHTA and CDR2 as FQGNSA.